The entry that follows covers one T cell receptor (beta chain) sequence. As yet, its antigen is unknown. Method: immunoSEQ multiplex PCR; TCRdb's copy keeps in-frame clones and lacks some. The sample shows about 1,600 clones, roughly a third of them seen only once. The length of the CDR3 is 15 residues. Germline values: CDR1 KGHSH, CDR2 LQKENI. Trimming pared 0 bases from V and 4 bases from J, leaving 10 bases between. This entry belongs to a study of T cells in localized non-small cell lung cancer. Study conclusions and caveats: Since sequencing was restricted to only one region of the tumor, intratumor heterogeneity remains a possibility. Among the tissues sampled, uninvolved adjacent lung had the highest T cell clonality, above tumor. There was an association of higher blood T cell density with longer overall survival. A median of approximately 50 of the top 100 tumor clones appeared in adjacent lung, which was paired and uninvolved.

The sample here was lung tumor tissue, taken before any cancer treatment. This TCR derives from a man between 40 and 69 years old with stage II lung adenocarcinoma. V gene TRBV18 combines with J gene TRBJ1-3; the D is unclear. The CDR3 loop is CASSPPAGGGNTIYF. DNA of the CDR3: TGTGCCAGCTCACCACCAGCGGGAGGGGGAAACACCATATATTTT.